What follows is one TCR beta chain and its context. V was clipped by 6 bases and J by 3 bases; unmatched bases: 20. There are 19 residues in the CDR3. Germline V gene data show CDR1 as LGHDT and CDR2 as YNNKEL (reference sequence). These data are taken from a study of blood T cell repertoires in COVID-19. Assay: immunoSEQ multiplex PCR; the TCRdb copy retains only in-frame clones and omits some. The table includes about 230,000 clones, 70% to 90% detected once. The clonotype originates from a man in his forties or fifties with COVID-19, enrolled during active disease. The sequenced material came from peripheral blood. The J gene is TRBJ2-3, the V gene TRBV3-1 (or the pseudogene TRBV3-2); 8 bases fit TRBD2. CDR3 nucleotide sequence: TGTGCCAGCAGGAAAAACCCACCGGGCATCGGGGGGGGAACAGATACGCAGTATTTT. It translates to CASRKNPPGIGGGTDTQYF.